These 2 T cell receptor beta chains were sequenced from one sample in a study of T cells in Graves' hyperthyroidism and ophthalmopathy. RNA transcripts served as the template for amplifying TCR beta CDR3 regions. With the HTBI primer set, the TCR CDR3 went through a first round of RT-PCR. Each CDR3 protein gets one entry after TCRdb re-called the multiplex PCR reads with MiXCR. The sample has hundreds of thousands of distinct CDR3 sequences, roughly 15% seen once. The sample taken for sequencing was blood. These receptors were taken from a woman in her forties or fifties with Graves' ophthalmopathy.

This clonotype showed up many times. The J gene is TRBJ2-7, the V gene TRBV3-2; the table gives TRBD1 as D, unverified against the DNA. TRBV3-2 is tagged as a pseudogene. The CDR3 length is 16 residues. The CDR3 reads CASSRTDRVPTYEQYF. CDR3 sequence (DNA): TGTGCCAGCAGCCGAACGGACAGGGTTCCAACCTACGAGCAGTACTTC.

This clonotype was detected ten times or more. The chain carries TRBV6-2 or TRBV6-3 and TRBJ2-3; 7 bases agree with TRBD2. The CDR3 runs to 15 residues. Germline lookup yields CDR1 MNHEY and CDR2 SVGEGT. Trimming cost V 2 bases and J 3 bases; bases outside gene matches: 5. CDR3 nucleotides: TGTGCCAGCAGTTACCTGGCTAGCGGAACAGATACGCAGTATTTT. It specifies CASSYLASGTDTQYF.